This T cell receptor (beta chain) was recovered during a study of blood T cell repertoires in COVID-19. Assay used: immunoSEQ multiplex PCR; TCRdb lists only in-frame clones, some missing. The sample has 200,000 or so clones; 84% are singletons. This CDR3 is 15 amino acids long. Trimming cost V 2 bases and J 6 bases; bases outside gene matches: 7. Germline V lookup: CDR1 LNHNV, CDR2 YYDKDF (reference sequence). This TCR was recovered from a man aged 35 to 55 who had recovered from COVID-19. The sequenced material came from peripheral blood. This chain connects TRBV15 to TRBJ2-1; TRBD2 aligns across 7 bases. CDR3 protein: CATSRRVGGGNEQFF. Written as DNA, the CDR3 is TGTGCCACCAGCAGACGTGTGGGGGGGGGCAATGAGCAGTTCTTC.